This T cell receptor beta chain was recovered during a study of graft-versus-host responses after intestinal transplantation. General study points: GvH clones turned up in recipient marrow; some had shown up first in ileum or blood. Early after transplant, HvG clones declined as circulating GvH clones peaked.

Note on this clone: Its cognate antigen is unknown.

Sequenced by immunoSEQ multiplex PCR; TCRdb stores in-frame clones only, minus some. The table records around 100,000 clones, approximately 90% of them present only once. V was cut by 9 bases and J by 0 bases, with 12 bases left in between. Germline values: CDR1 SNHLY, CDR2 FYNNEI. The CDR3 loop spans 13 amino acids. This specimen was unstimulated CD4+ T cells sorted from spleen or lymph node cells, taken before transplant. The TCR sequence derives from a human donor who was the organ donor for an intestinal transplant. The chain carries TRBV2 and TRBJ2-7, with D tentatively TRBD1 (6 bases). Here the CDR3 reads CASNRETSYEQYF. The CDR3 region has the DNA TGTGCCAGTAACAGGGAAACCTCCTACGAGCAGTACTTC.